The sample holds one count of the clone carrying this T cell receptor beta chain. Its target is unknown. This sample stems from a study of cytomegalovirus exposure and HLA in healthy donors. Study-level results: A missense DCLRE1C variant was associated with V- and J-gene trimming of TCR beta chains in a later analysis, and an independent cohort replicated the association.

From germline, CDR1 is SGHDT and CDR2 YYEEEE. The CDR3 loop spans 13 amino acids. V gave up 4 bases and J gave up 5 bases, with 9 bases separating them. With 60 Vbeta and 13 Jbeta primers, the PCR was carried out. Using immunoSEQ multiplex PCR, the repertoire was profiled, and TCRdb retains in-frame clones only, with some absent. The data show 200,000 or so clones, with roughly 84% seen just once and around 0.25% held by the top ten. Sequencing was carried out using PBMCs. This chain joins TRBV5-6 and TRBJ1-4, with D unresolved. The source is a boy between 10 and 17 years old in good health and CMV-seronegative. The CDR3 bases are TGTGCCAGCAGCCTAACAGTGAATGAAAAACTGTTTTTT. It translates to CASSLTVNEKLFF. Together with reference TRBV5-6 and TRBJ1-4, the CDR3 gives the full variable domain: DAGVTQSPTHLIKTRGQQVTLRCSPKSGHDTVSWYQQALGQGPQFIFQYYEEEERQRGNFPDRFSGHQFPNYSSELNVNALLLGDSALYLCASSLTVNEKLFFGSGTQLSVL.